Each of the 30 T cell receptor beta chains below was sequenced from the same sample in a study of T cells in Graves' hyperthyroidism and ophthalmopathy. Amplification of TCR beta CDR3 regions used RNA as the template. The HTBI set primed first-round TCR CDR3 RT-PCR. MiXCR, applied by TCRdb to the multiplex PCR reads, yields one record per CDR3 protein. The sample includes hundreds of thousands of distinct CDR3 sequences, around 20% of them seen just once. Sequenced: blood. Source of these receptors: a man aged 25-45 years with Graves' ophthalmopathy.

Note on this clonotype: Being one base from a much bigger clone, this may be a read error. The genes are TRBV7-8 and TRBJ1-4, with no clear D. Germline V lookup: CDR1 SGHVS, CDR2 FQNEAQ. This CDR3 has 12 amino acids. CDR3 amino acids: CASSPPGENLFF. The CDR3 DNA reads TGTGCCAGCAGCCCGCCGGGAGAAAACCTGTTTTTT. Full variable domain (missing parts from reference TRBV7-8 and TRBJ1-4): GAGVSQSPRYKVAKRGQDVALRCDPISGHVSLFWYQQALGQGPEFLTYFQNEAQLDKSGLPSDRFFAERPEGSVSTLKIQRTQQEDSAVYLCASSPPGENLFFGSGTQLSVL.

This clonotype was seen more than once but under ten times. As DNA, the CDR3 is TGTGCCAGCAGCGTAGAGGGTAACCCAATCTACAATGAGCAGTTCTTC. It codes for CASSVEGNPIYNEQFF. This chain connects TRBV9 to TRBJ2-1; D unresolved. CDR3 length: 16 residues. Germline loops: CDR1 SGDLS, CDR2 YYNGEE. V was trimmed by 0 bases and J by 3 bases, leaving 13 bases between them. Using reference TRBV9 and TRBJ2-1 for the parts outside the CDR3, the full variable domain is DSGVTQTPKHLITATGQRVTLRCSPRSGDLSVYWYQQSLDQGLQFLIQYYNGEERAKGNILERFSAQQFPDLHSELNLSSLELGDSALYFCASSVEGNPIYNEQFFGPGTRLTVL.

For this clonotype: The junction differs from germline at one of its ends, possibly a read error. DNA of the CDR3: TGTTCCAGCAGGGACAGGGGAGGGTATGGCTACACCTTC. It is translated as CSSRDRGGYGYTF. This sequence joins TRBV6-1 and TRBJ1-2, with 10 nucleotides matching TRBD1. The CDR3 contains 13 residues. Germline CDR1 is MNHNS and CDR2 is SASEGT.

The chain links TRBV29-1 to TRBJ1-2; tentatively, D is TRBD1 (5 bases). Trimming stripped 6 bases from V and 6 bases from J, with 11 bases between. This CDR3 has 11 residues. Germline lookup yields CDR1 SQVTM and CDR2 ANQGSEA. The CDR3 nucleotides are TGCAGCGTCAGGGTTCGCCATGGCTACACCTTC. Translated, it gives CSVRVRHGYTF.

This clonotype has at least ten counts. The chain uses TRBV2 and TRBJ1-1; no clear D gene. V was clipped by 7 bases and J by 5 bases, with 11 bases between them. This CDR3 region has 12 residues. CDR1 is SNHLY, CDR2 FYNNEI, per germline. CDR3 in DNA: TGTGCCAGCACGGGAGAACCGACTGAAGCTTTCTTT. This translates into CASTGEPTEAFF.

The V and J genes are TRBV11-3 and TRBJ2-1, with D perhaps matching TRBD2 (6 bases). The CDR3 has 14 residues. The V end was cut by 4 bases, the J end by 8 bases, with 15 bases between. Germline CDR1 is SGHNT and CDR2 is YENEEA. CDR3 sequence: CASSSRDRRDEQFF. The CDR3 region has the DNA TGTGCCAGCAGCTCGCGGGACCGTCGGGATGAGCAGTTCTTC.

This chain uses TRBV11-1 with TRBJ2-3; 7 bases match TRBD2. V was pared by 8 bases and J by 3 bases, with 11 bases of the junction left unmatched. This CDR3 is 15 amino acids long. Germline loops: CDR1 SGHAT, CDR2 FQDESV (reference sequence). This chain's CDR3 is CASGVGTIPTDTQYF. In nucleotides, the CDR3 is TGTGCCAGCGGTGTCGGGACTATCCCAACAGATACGCAGTATTTT.

This clonotype was counted at least ten times. The chain is built from TRBV30 and TRBJ1-1; the D gene is possibly TRBD1 (5 bases). This CDR3 spans 14 amino acids. Germline CDR1 GTSNPN, CDR2 SVGIG (reference sequence). Trimming shortened V by 4 bases and J by 4 bases, and 16 bases separated the two germline ends. CDR3 protein: CAWTPSAGGTEAFF. The CDR3 nucleotides are TGTGCCTGGACCCCATCTGCGGGGGGCACTGAAGCTTTCTTT.

This clonotype was counted only a few times. CDR3 residues: CASSYVGRITEAFF. Here the CDR3 DNA reads TGTGCCAGCAGTTACGTAGGGAGAATCACTGAAGCTTTCTTT. The V and J genes are TRBV6-5 and TRBJ1-1; D uncertain. The germline gives CDR1 MNHEY, CDR2 SVGAGI. The CDR3 has 14 amino acids. The V gene lost 2 bases and the J gene lost 4 bases, with 11 bases spanning the gap.

The chain employs TRBV10-3 and TRBJ2-1; 7 positions agree with TRBD2. The CDR3 covers 14 residues. The V and J ends lost 10 bases and 0 bases, in that order; junction bases with no gene match: 6. Germline loops: CDR1 ENHRY, CDR2 SYGVKD. CDR3 bases: TGTGCCACCCTGGGGGGGAGCTCCTACAATGAGCAGTTCTTC. As protein: CATLGGSSYNEQFF.

This clonotype was seen repeatedly, ten times or more. The chain links TRBV28 to TRBJ2-7, with 7 bases matching TRBD1. The CDR3 extends over 16 amino acids. Germline V gene data show CDR1 as MDHEN and CDR2 as SYDVKM. J lost 3 bases, V lost 6 bases, and 14 bases had no gene match. CDR3 in amino acids: CASSPKDRMNYYEQYF. As DNA, the CDR3 is TGTGCCAGCAGCCCGAAGGACAGGATGAACTACTACGAGCAGTACTTC.

There are a few counts of this clonotype. CDR3: CASSDSLPGLTTDTQYF. CDR3 coding DNA: TGTGCCAGCAGCGACTCTCTCCCGGGACTTACCACAGATACGCAGTATTTT. The chain couples TRBV7-8 to TRBJ2-3, with TRBD2 as a possible D gene (6 bases). Germline V gene sequence: CDR1 SGHVS, CDR2 FQNEAQ. The CDR3 has 17 amino acids. The V and J ends lost 5 bases and 2 bases respectively, with 20 bases between them.

DNA of the CDR3: TGTGCCAGCAGCTTGACCGGGGTCAACTCTGGAAACACCATATATTTT. As protein: CASSLTGVNSGNTIYF. The chain couples TRBV7-2 to TRBJ1-3; D uncertain. CDR3 length: 16 amino acids. Trimming took 3 bases from V and 0 from J, leaving 12 bases between them. Germline V CDR1 and CDR2: SGHTA, FQGNSA. The entire variable domain, with the rest obtained from reference TRBV7-2 and TRBJ1-3, is as follows: GAGVSQSPSNKVTEKGKDVELRCDPISGHTALYWYRQSLGQGLEFLIYFQGNSAPDKSGLPSDRFSAERTGGSVSTLTIQRTQQEDSAVYLCASSLTGVNSGNTIYFGEGSWLTVV.

This clonotype was seen ten or more times. V is TRBV30 and J is TRBJ1-5; unclear D gene. The CDR3 extends over 16 amino acids. The V and J ends lost 7 bases and 5 bases respectively, with 24 bases between them. Germline V gene data show CDR1 as GTSNPN and CDR2 as SVGIG (reference sequence). CDR3: CASKRDNPRTDQPQHF. The CDR3 nucleotides are TGTGCCTCAAAGAGAGACAACCCCCGAACCGATCAGCCCCAGCATTTT.

The chain employs TRBV5-1 and TRBJ1-6; 9 nucleotides align to TRBD1. The germline gives CDR1 SGHRS, CDR2 YFSETQ. With V trimmed by 9 bases and J by 8 bases, 6 bases remained unmatched. CDR3 size: 13 residues. The CDR3 DNA reads TGCGCCACCAGAACAGGGGGCGATTCACCCCTCCACTTT. Translating gives CATRTGGDSPLHF.

This clonotype was seen a handful of times. The chain joins TRBV15 to TRBJ1-4; tentative D call: TRBD1 (5 bases). Germline V gene sequence: CDR1 LNHNV, CDR2 YYDKDF (reference sequence). Deletions cut 1 base from V and 7 bases from J, with 13 bases between. CDR3 length: 15 amino acids. The CDR3 bases are TGTGCCACCAGCAGAGCAGGGACCGGGATTGAAAAACTGTTTTTT. It codes for CATSRAGTGIEKLFF. Based on the CDR3 plus reference TRBV15 and TRBJ1-4, the full variable domain is DAMVIQNPRYQVTQFGKPVTLSCSQTLNHNVMYWYQQKSSQAPKLLFHYYDKDFNNEADTPDNFQSRRPNTSFCFLDIRSPGLGDTAMYLCATSRAGTGIEKLFFGSGTQLSVL.

This clonotype was observed many times. CDR3 sequence reads: CASSSGVRNEQFF. The DNA of the CDR3 is TGTGCCAGCAGCTCAGGGGTGAGGAATGAGCAGTTCTTC. The chain recombines TRBV11-2 with TRBJ2-1, with D possibly TRBD1 on 6 matching bases. Germline values: CDR1 SGHAT, CDR2 FQNNGV. V was clipped by 4 bases and J by 7 bases, with 11 bases between them. This CDR3 has 13 residues.

The rearrangement links TRBV7-9 to TRBJ2-2, with D possibly matching TRBD2 (5 bases). Trimming removed 4 bases at V and 1 base at J, with 13 bases between. This CDR3 region has 16 residues. The V gene's germline CDR1 is SEHNR and CDR2 FQNEAQ (reference sequence). The CDR3 protein is CASSSWAGWNTGELFF. For the CDR3, the DNA is TGTGCCAGCAGCTCATGGGCGGGTTGGAACACCGGGGAGCTGTTTTTT.

This clonotype was seen many times. The chain joins TRBV18 to TRBJ1-3, with TRBD1 as a possible D gene (5 bases). Per germline, CDR1 KGHSH and CDR2 LQKENI. The V and J ends lost 6 bases and 4 bases respectively, with 10 bases between them. There are 13 residues in the CDR3. The chain's CDR3 is CASSRDRGNTIYF. Here the CDR3 DNA reads TGTGCCAGCTCTCGGGACCGCGGAAACACCATATATTTT.

This clonotype was picked up many times. The V and J genes are TRBV10-3 and TRBJ1-1; 7 bases align to TRBD1. V gave up 6 bases and J gave up 5 bases; unmatched junction bases: 6. Germline-derived CDR1 and CDR2 are ENHRY and SYGVKD. CDR3 size: 13 residues. The CDR3 nucleotides read TGTGCCATCAGCCGGACAGGACAGACTGAAGCTTTCTTT. The encoded protein is CAISRTGQTEAFF.

Ten or more counts support this clonotype. The V and J genes are TRBV6-1 and TRBJ2-1, with TRBD2 matching 9 bases. Germline CDR1 reads MNHNS; CDR2 reads SASEGT. After removal of 1 base from V and 3 bases from J, the junction contained 10 bases not matched to a gene. This CDR3 contains 18 residues. The CDR3 coding sequence is TGTGCCAGCAGTGAAGAAGGTAGGGCGGGAGGGTACTACAATGAGCAGTTCTTC. This gives the protein CASSEEGRAGGYYNEQFF.

This clonotype occurred a few times. The chain joins TRBV28 to TRBJ1-4, with 9 positions matching TRBD1. V gave up 5 bases and J gave up 5 bases; unmatched junction bases: 6. This CDR3 spans 15 amino acids. Germline assignment: CDR1 MDHEN and CDR2 SYDVKM. CDR3 in amino acids: CASSRAGTGNEKLFF. The CDR3 DNA sequence: TGTGCCAGCAGTCGCGCGGGGACAGGGAATGAAAAACTGTTTTTT.

The chain couples TRBV27 to TRBJ1-1; a weak D match, TRBD1 (6 bases). V was pared by 3 bases and J by 4 bases, with 12 bases between. The CDR3 has 14 residues. Germline CDR1 and CDR2: MNHEY and SMNVEV (reference sequence). CDR3 coding DNA: TGTGCCAGCAGTTTGATCGGGGGCGGCACTGAAGCTTTCTTT. It yields the protein CASSLIGGGTEAFF.

The J gene is TRBJ1-1, the V gene TRBV6-1; D may be TRBD1 (5 bases). V lost 4 bases and J 1 base, leaving 16 bases between the germline ends. Germline CDR1 and CDR2: MNHNS and SASEGT. The CDR3 consists of 16 residues. For the CDR3, the DNA is TGTGCCAGCAGTGGCAAGACAGTTATTCCGAACACTGAAGCTTTCTTT. It encodes CASSGKTVIPNTEAFF.

In this sample, this clonotype turned up many times. The chain combines TRBV27 with TRBJ1-2; no definite D call. This CDR3 spans 12 amino acids. Trimming took 6 bases from V and 5 from J, leaving 10 bases between them. CDR1 is MNHEY, CDR2 SMNVEV, per germline (reference sequence). The CDR3 coding sequence is TGTGCCAGCAGGGCGGACGGATATGGCTACACCTTC. Translating it yields CASRADGYGYTF.

This clonotype was observed at least ten times. Written as DNA, the CDR3 is TGTGCCAGCAGCTTAAGGCGGGACAGTACCTACGAGCAGTACTTC. Amino acid sequence: CASSLRRDSTYEQYF. The chain recombines TRBV11-1 with TRBJ2-7, with D maybe TRBD1 (7 bases). CDR1 SGHAT and CDR2 FQDESV come from the germline V gene (reference sequence). The length of the CDR3 is 15 residues. The V gene lost 2 bases and the J gene lost 2 bases, with 13 bases spanning the gap.

The chain joins TRBV4-2 to TRBJ2-7; 8 bases are shared with TRBD1. The CDR3 totals 17 residues. V shed 3 bases, J shed 0 bases, and the junction held 10 bases outside the gene matches. Per the germline V gene, CDR1 is LGHNA and CDR2 is YNFKEQ. DNA of the CDR3: TGTGCCAGCAGCCATCTCGATACGGGACAGGCCTCCTACGAGCAGTACTTC. Protein sequence: CASSHLDTGQASYEQYF.

The J gene is TRBJ1-6, the V gene TRBV6-2 or TRBV6-3; a possible D gene is TRBD1 (5 bases). The CDR3 has 14 amino acids. Between the trimmed V and J ends, which lost 8 bases and 7 bases, there was a span of 15 bases. Germline lookup yields CDR1 MNHEY and CDR2 SVGEGT. The CDR3 loop is CASFRGRGNSPLHF. Written as DNA, the CDR3 is TGTGCCAGCTTTCGGGGGAGAGGAAATTCACCCCTCCACTTT.

This clonotype was observed a handful of times. J is TRBJ1-1 and V is TRBV19; TRBD1 agrees at 11 bases. There are 14 residues in the CDR3. The germline V gene has CDR1 LNHDA and CDR2 SQIVND (reference sequence). The trim removed 5 bases at V and 5 bases at J, leaving 4 bases unmatched. Here the CDR3 DNA reads TGTGCCAGTAGTCGGACAGGGGGCGAGACTGAAGCTTTCTTT. This sequence encodes CASSRTGGETEAFF.

This clonotype was observed a handful of times. The V call is TRBV5-1, the J call TRBJ2-3; D is unclear. This CDR3 is 14 amino acids long. The germline V gene encodes CDR1 SGHRS and CDR2 YFSETQ. Deletions cut 3 bases from V and 2 bases from J, with 10 bases between. Here the CDR3 reads CASSSEQYTDTQYF. The DNA for the CDR3 is TGCGCCAGCAGCTCCGAACAGTACACAGATACGCAGTATTTT.